Given below is one TCR beta chain in context. This record comes from a study of blood T cell repertoires in COVID-19. The trim removed 2 bases at V and 5 bases at J, leaving 5 bases unmatched. CDR3 length: 17 residues. Germline CDR1 is LGHDT and CDR2 is YNNKEL (reference sequence). In the original analysis: Reference gene primer amplification yielded estimated nucleated cell counts. Method: immunoSEQ multiplex PCR; TCRdb's copy keeps in-frame clones and lacks some. V, J and clone size are those of that table, while D and trimming were read from the DNA. The data show about 42,000 clones, approximately 86% seen once.

The chain has TRBV3-1 (or the pseudogene TRBV3-2) and TRBJ2-1; 14 bases agree with TRBD2. Source material: peripheral blood. The TCR originated in a man in his forties or fifties with active COVID-19. The DNA of the CDR3 is TGTGCCAGCAGCCAACGACTGGGACTAGCGGGAGACAATGAGCAGTTCTTC. Its translation: CASSQRLGLAGDNEQFF.